A single sample gave rise to the 10 T cell receptor beta chains below, sequenced in a study of T cell changes during pregnancy in multiple sclerosis. The data were produced by immunoSEQ multiplex PCR, yet TCRdb's version contains in-frame clones alone and is incomplete. This sample yields about 39,000 clones, of which about 91% are seen a single time; just under 2% belongs to the top ten. Sequencing used CD4+ T cells from peripheral blood mononuclear cells, obtained after pregnancy. The receptors here all came from a female donor in good health, enrolled as a control in a pregnancy study.

The chain joins TRBV5-4 to TRBJ2-2; 12 bases line up with TRBD2. Trimming cost V 4 bases and J 1 base; bases outside gene matches: 5. The CDR3 is 17 residues long. CDR1 and CDR2 (germline): SGHNT, YYREEE (reference sequence). CDR3 residues: CASSDPTSGRNTGELFF. The CDR3 nucleotides are TGTGCCAGCAGCGACCCGACTAGCGGGAGGAACACCGGGGAGCTGTTTTTT. Full variable domain (outside the CDR3, taken from reference TRBV5-4 and TRBJ2-2): ETGVTQSPTHLIKTRGQQVTLRCSSQSGHNTVSWYQQALGQGPQFIFQYYREEENGRGNFPPRFSGLQFPNYSSELNVNALELDDSALYLCASSDPTSGRNTGELFFGEGSRLTVL.

This chain connects TRBV5-1 to TRBJ1-1; no clear D. In germline, CDR1 is SGHRS, CDR2 YFSETQ. There are 14 residues in the CDR3. Trimming took off 0 bases at V and 0 bases at J, with 6 bases between the two ends. The CDR3 bases are TGCGCCAGCAGCTTGGACAGAATGAACACTGAAGCTTTCTTT. This gives the protein CASSLDRMNTEAFF.

This sequence joins TRBV2 and TRBJ2-7; 7 nucleotides agree with TRBD2. Germline V CDR1 and CDR2: SNHLY, FYNNEI. Trimming at V came to 6 bases and at J to 1 base, leaving 6 bases not matched to a gene. This CDR3 is built from 14 residues. The CDR3 DNA is TGTGCCAGCAGGATAGCGGGTGCATCCTACGAGCAGTACTTC. Its translation: CASRIAGASYEQYF.

The chain has TRBV6-1 and TRBJ2-7, with unresolved D. V lost 7 bases to trimming and J lost 1 base, with 14 bases between them. This CDR3 is built from 14 residues. Germline CDR1 is MNHNS and CDR2 is SASEGT. CDR3 nucleotide sequence: TGTGCCAGCATCCAAGGCGACTCTTCCTACGAGCAGTACTTC. It translates to CASIQGDSSYEQYF.

V and J are TRBV7-9 and TRBJ2-7; 8 bases match TRBD2. The CDR3 totals 13 residues. Germline V gene data show CDR1 as SEHNR and CDR2 as FQNEAQ (reference sequence). Trimming cost V 8 bases and J 6 bases; bases outside gene matches: 9. This chain's CDR3 is CASGTRGGFEQYF. The CDR3 DNA sequence: TGTGCCAGCGGGACACGGGGGGGCTTCGAGCAGTACTTC.

The chain combines TRBV28 with TRBJ2-7; 8 bases map to TRBD1. There are 15 residues in the CDR3. The junction had 5 bases not matched to a gene; V was cut back by 4 bases and J by 0 bases. In germline, CDR1 is MDHEN, CDR2 SYDVKM. The CDR3 is CASSSGGEGSYEQYF. The CDR3 DNA reads TGTGCCAGCAGTTCAGGGGGCGAAGGCTCCTACGAGCAGTACTTC.

J is TRBJ2-1 and V is TRBV29-1, with TRBD1 matching over 9 bases. This CDR3 is built from 15 residues. V shed 5 bases, J shed 5 bases, and the junction held 10 bases outside the gene matches. CDR1 and CDR2 from the germline V gene are SQVTM and ANQGSEA. CDR3 nucleotide sequence: TGCAGCGTTATCAGGCGGGACAGGGCTAACAATGAGCAGTTCTTC. This gives the protein CSVIRRDRANNEQFF.

This chain links TRBV27 with TRBJ2-6, with D possibly TRBD2 on 5 matching bases. Germline CDR1 MNHEY, CDR2 SMNVEV (reference sequence). The CDR3 is made up of 14 amino acids. V shed 5 bases and J shed 3 bases, with 8 bases lying between them. CDR3 amino acids: CASSPRDGANVLTF. Written as DNA, the CDR3 is TGTGCCAGCAGTCCCCGGGATGGGGCCAACGTCCTGACTTTC.

The rearrangement uses TRBV12-5 and TRBJ2-1, with TRBD2 matching 16 bases. Germline-derived CDR1 and CDR2 are LGHNT and FRNRAP. This CDR3 region has 20 residues. V trimming: 5 bases; J trimming: 2 bases; junction bases outside the gene matches: 12. The CDR3 nucleotides are TGTGCTAGTGGTCCACCGGGACTAGCGGGAGGGCCTGGCCCCTACAATGAGCAGTTCTTC. Protein sequence: CASGPPGLAGGPGPYNEQFF. The complete variable domain, with remaining parts taken from reference TRBV12-5 and TRBJ2-1, reads DARVTQTPRHKVTEMGQEVTMRCQPILGHNTVFWYRQTMMQGLELLAYFRNRAPLDDSGMPKDRFSAEMPDATLATLKIQPSEPRDSAVYFCASGPPGLAGGPGPYNEQFFGPGTRLTVL.

This chain links TRBV23-1 with TRBJ1-4; D is undetermined. TRBV23-1 is an open reading frame, and its role is uncertain. The CDR3 has 16 residues. V gave up 3 bases and J gave up 8 bases, with 19 bases separating them. The CDR3 loop reads CASSHANARLREKLFF. CDR3 nucleotide sequence: TGCGCCAGCAGTCACGCCAATGCGAGGCTTCGAGAAAAACTGTTTTTT.